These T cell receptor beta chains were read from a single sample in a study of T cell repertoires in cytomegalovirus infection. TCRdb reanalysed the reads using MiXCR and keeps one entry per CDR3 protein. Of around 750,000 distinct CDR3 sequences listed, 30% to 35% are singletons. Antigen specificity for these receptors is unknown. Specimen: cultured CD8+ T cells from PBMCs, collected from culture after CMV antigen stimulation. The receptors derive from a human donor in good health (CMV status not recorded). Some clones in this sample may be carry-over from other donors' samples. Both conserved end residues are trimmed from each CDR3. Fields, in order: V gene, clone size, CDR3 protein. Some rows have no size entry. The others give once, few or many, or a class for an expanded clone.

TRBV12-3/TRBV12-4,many,ASSSQQGSNYGYT
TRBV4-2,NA,ASSPPDREAYNSPLH
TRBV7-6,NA,ASSIARRGGTDTQY
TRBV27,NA,ASSQGQVVTEAF
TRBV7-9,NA,ASSYKGGKEETQY
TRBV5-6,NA,ASSWGDSYSPLH
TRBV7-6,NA,ASSPSRAGWNEQF
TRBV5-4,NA,ASSFNSAGIRNTGELF
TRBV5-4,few,ASSLVEGDYGYT
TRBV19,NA,ASSMDGELF
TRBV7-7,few,ASSDGQYNEQF
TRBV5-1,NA,ASSLELAARDEQF
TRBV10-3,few,AIRQGSEAF
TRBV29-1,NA,SVEEGSSSYEQY